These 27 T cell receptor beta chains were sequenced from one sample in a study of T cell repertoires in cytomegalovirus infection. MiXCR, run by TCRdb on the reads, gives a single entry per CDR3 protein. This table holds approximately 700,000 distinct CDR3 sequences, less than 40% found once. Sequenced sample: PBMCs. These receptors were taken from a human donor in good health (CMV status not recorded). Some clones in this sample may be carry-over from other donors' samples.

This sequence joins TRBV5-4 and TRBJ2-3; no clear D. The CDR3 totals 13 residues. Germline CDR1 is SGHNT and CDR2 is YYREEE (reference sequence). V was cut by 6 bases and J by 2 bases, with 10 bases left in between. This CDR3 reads CASNPPATDTQYF. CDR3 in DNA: TGTGCCAGCAACCCTCCGGCCACAGATACGCAGTATTTT.

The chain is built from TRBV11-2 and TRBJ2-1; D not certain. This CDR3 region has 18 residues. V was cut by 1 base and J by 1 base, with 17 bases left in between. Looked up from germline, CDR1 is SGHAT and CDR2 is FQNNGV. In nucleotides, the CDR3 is TGTGCCAGCAGCTTAGCCCTCCTTCGGAGAACATCCTACAATGAGCAGTTCTTC. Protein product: CASSLALLRRTSYNEQFF.

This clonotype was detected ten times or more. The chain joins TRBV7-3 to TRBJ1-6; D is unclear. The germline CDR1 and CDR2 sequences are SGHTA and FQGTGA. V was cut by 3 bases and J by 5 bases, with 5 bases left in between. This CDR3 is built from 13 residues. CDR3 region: CASSFSNNSPLHF. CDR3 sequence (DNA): TGTGCCAGCAGCTTCAGTAATAATTCACCCCTCCACTTT.

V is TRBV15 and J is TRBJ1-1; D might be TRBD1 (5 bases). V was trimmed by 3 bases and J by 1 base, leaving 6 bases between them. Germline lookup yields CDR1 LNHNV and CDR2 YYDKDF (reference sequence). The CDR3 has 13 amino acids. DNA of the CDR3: TGTGCCACCAGCAGCGGACAGAACACTGAAGCTTTCTTT. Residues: CATSSGQNTEAFF.

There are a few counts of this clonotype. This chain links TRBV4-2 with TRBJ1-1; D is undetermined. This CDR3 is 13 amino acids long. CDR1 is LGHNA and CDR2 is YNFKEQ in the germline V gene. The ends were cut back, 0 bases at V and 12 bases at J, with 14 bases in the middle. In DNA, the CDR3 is TGTGCCAGCAGCCAAGACGTAGGGTCCCCCCCTTTCTTT. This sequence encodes CASSQDVGSPPFF.

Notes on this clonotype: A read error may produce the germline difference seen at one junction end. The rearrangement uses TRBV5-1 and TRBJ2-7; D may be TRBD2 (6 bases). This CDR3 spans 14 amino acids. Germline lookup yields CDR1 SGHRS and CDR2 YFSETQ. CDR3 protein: CASSLEGYGYKQYF. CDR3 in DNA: TGCGCCAGCAGTTTGGAGGGGTACGGCTACAAGCAGTACTTC.

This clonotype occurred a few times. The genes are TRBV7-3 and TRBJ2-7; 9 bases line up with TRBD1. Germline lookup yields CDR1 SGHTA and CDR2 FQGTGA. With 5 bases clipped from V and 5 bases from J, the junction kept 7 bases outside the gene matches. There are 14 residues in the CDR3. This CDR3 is CASSPEGQGHEQYF. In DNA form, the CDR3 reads TGTGCCAGCAGCCCAGAGGGACAGGGTCACGAGCAGTACTTC.

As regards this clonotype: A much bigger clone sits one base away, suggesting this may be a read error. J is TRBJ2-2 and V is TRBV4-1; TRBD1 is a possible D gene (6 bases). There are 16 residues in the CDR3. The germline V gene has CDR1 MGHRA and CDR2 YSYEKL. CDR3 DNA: TGCGCCAGCAGCCTACGGACAGACCTTAACACCGGGGATCTGTTTTTT. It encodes CASSLRTDLNTGDLFF.

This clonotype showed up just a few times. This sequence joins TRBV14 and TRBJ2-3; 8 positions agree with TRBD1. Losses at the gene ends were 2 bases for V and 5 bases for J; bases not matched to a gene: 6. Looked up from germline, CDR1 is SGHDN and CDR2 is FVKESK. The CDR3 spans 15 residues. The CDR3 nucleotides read TGTGCCAGCAGCCAAAGCCCGGACAGGGAAGATACGCAGTATTTT. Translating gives CASSQSPDREDTQYF.

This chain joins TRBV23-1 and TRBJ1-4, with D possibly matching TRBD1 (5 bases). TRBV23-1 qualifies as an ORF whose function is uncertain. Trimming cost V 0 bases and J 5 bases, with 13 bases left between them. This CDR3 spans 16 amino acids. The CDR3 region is CASSQSRGTGNEKLFF. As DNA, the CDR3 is TGCGCCAGCAGTCAATCCCGGGGGACGGGAAATGAAAAACTGTTTTTT.

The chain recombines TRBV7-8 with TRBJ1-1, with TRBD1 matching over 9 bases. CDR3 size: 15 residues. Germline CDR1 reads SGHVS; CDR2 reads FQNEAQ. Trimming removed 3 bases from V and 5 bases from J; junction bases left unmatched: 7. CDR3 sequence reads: CASSFGDRAGTEAFF. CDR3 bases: TGTGCCAGCAGCTTCGGGGACAGGGCCGGGACTGAAGCTTTCTTT.

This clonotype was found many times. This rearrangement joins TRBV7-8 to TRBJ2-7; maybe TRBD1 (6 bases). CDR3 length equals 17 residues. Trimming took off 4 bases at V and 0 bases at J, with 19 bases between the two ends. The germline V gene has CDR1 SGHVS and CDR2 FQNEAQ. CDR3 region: CASSSLGQFAFSYEQYF. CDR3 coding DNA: TGTGCCAGCAGCTCCCTAGGACAGTTCGCGTTCTCCTACGAGCAGTACTTC.

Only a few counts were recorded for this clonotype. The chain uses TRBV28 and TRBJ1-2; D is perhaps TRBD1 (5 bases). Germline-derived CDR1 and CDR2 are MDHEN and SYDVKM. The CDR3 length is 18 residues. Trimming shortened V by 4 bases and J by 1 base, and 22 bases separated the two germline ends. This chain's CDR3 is CASSSPGTVPALNYGYTF. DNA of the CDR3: TGTGCCAGCAGTTCGCCGGGGACGGTCCCCGCCCTTAACTATGGCTACACCTTC.

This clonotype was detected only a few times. The CDR3 DNA reads as TGTGCCAGCAGCCCGGACAGGGACAATCAGCCCCAGCATTTT. It specifies CASSPDRDNQPQHF. The chain joins TRBV7-4 to TRBJ1-5; TRBD1 agrees at 8 bases. The trim removed 5 bases at V and 3 bases at J, leaving 3 bases unmatched. The CDR3 extends over 14 amino acids. The germline V gene has CDR1 SGHVT and CDR2 SQSDAQ.

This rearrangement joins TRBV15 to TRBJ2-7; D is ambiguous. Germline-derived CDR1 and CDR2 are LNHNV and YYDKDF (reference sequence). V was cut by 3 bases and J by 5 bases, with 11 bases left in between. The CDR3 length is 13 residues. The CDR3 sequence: CATSSKNHNEQYF. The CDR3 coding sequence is TGTGCCACCAGCAGCAAAAATCACAACGAGCAGTACTTC.

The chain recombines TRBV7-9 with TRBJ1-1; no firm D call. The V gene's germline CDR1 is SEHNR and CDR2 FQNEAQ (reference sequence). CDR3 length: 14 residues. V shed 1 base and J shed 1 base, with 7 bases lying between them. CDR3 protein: CASSLDLENTEAFF. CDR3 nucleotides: TGTGCCAGCAGCTTAGATTTGGAGAACACTGAAGCTTTCTTT.

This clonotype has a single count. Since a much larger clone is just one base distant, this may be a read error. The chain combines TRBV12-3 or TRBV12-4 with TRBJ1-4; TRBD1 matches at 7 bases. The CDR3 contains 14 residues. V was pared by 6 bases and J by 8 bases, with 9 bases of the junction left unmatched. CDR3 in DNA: TGTGCCAGCAGCCACCCGACAGGGAAAGAAAAACTGTTTTTT. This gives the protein CASSHPTGKEKLFF.

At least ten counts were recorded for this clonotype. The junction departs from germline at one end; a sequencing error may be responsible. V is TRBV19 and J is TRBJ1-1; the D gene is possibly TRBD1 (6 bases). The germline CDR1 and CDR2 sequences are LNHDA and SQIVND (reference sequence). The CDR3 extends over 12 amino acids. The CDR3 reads CASSTGSTEAFF. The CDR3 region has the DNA TGTGCCAGCAGTACAGGGTCCACTGAAGCTTTCTTT.

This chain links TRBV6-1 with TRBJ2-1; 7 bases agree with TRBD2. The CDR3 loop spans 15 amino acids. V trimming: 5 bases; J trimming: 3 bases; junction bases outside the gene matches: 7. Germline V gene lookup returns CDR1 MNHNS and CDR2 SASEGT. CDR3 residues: CASSRGAGDYNEQFF. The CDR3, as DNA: TGTGCCAGCAGTCGCGGGGCGGGGGACTACAATGAGCAGTTCTTC.

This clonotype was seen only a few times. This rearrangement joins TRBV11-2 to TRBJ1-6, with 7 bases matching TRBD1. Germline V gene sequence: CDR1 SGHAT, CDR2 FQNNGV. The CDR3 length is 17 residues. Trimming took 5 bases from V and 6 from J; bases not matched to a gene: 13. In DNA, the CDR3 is TGTGCCAGCAGCATCCGAGGACGACAGGGCGGTAATTCACCCCTCCACTTT. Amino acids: CASSIRGRQGGNSPLHF.

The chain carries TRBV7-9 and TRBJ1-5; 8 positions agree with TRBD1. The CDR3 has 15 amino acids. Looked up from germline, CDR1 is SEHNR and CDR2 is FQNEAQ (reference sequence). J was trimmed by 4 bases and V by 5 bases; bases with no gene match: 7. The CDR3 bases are TGTGCCAGCAGCAGCACTACAGGGGGGAATCAGCCCCAGCATTTT. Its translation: CASSSTTGGNQPQHF.

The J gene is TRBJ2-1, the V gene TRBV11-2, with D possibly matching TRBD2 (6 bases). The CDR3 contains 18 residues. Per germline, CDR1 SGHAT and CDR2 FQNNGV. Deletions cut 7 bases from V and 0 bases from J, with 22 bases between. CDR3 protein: CASTRIVGGPVSYNEQFF. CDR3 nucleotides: TGTGCCAGCACCCGCATCGTGGGGGGACCCGTCTCCTACAATGAGCAGTTCTTC.

The CDR3 sequence: CASSQERGAKLAFF. The CDR3 nucleotides are TGTGCCAGCAGCCAAGAACGGGGGGCGAAACTAGCTTTCTTT. The rearrangement joins TRBV14 to TRBJ1-1, with D possibly TRBD1 on 6 matching bases. Germline CDR1 SGHDN, CDR2 FVKESK. The CDR3 is made up of 14 amino acids. Trimming removed 0 bases at V and 10 bases at J, with 15 bases between.

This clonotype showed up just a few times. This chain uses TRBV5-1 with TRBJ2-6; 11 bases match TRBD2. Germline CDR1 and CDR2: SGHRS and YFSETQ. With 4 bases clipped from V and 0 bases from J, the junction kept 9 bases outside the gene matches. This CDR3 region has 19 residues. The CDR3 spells CASSMFNSGRDSGANVLTF. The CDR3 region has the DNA TGCGCCAGCAGCATGTTTAATAGCGGGAGGGACTCTGGGGCCAACGTCCTGACTTTC.

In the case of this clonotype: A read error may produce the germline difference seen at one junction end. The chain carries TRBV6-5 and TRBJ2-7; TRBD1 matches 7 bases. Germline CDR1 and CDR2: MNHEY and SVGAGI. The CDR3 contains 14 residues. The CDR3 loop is CAGSPPEGAVEQYF. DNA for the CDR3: TGTGCCGGCAGTCCCCCTGAGGGGGCGGTCGAGCAGTACTTC.

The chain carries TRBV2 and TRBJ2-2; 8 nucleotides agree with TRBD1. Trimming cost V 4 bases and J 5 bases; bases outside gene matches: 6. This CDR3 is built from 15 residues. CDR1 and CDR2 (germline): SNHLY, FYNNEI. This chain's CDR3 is CASSGQGLNTGELFF. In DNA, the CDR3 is TGTGCCAGCAGTGGACAGGGGCTAAATACCGGGGAGCTGTTTTTT.

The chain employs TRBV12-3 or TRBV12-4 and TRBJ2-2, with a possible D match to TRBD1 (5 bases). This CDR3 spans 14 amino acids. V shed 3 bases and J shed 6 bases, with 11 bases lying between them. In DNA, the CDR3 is TGTGCCAGCAGTTTTCAGGGTACGGCCGGGGAGCTGTTTTTT. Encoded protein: CASSFQGTAGELFF.